These 16 T cell receptor beta chains were all obtained from the same sample, sequenced in a study of T-cell reconstitution after alpha-beta-depleted transplantation in children. Unique molecular identifiers were incorporated when the TCRbeta library was constructed. TCRdb reprocessed the PCR reads with MiXCR, giving one entry per CDR3 protein. The sample carries roughly 340,000 distinct CDR3 sequences, roughly 15% recorded once. This material consisted of PBMCs, mostly from graft donor cells, taken 360 days after TCRalphabeta/CD19-depleted stem cell transplant. These receptors all come from a male patient between 2 and 10 years old who had a stem cell transplant for acute lymphoblastic leukemia, so the T cells may come from the graft donor.

The rearrangement uses TRBV6-1 and TRBJ2-7; D unclear. Germline values: CDR1 MNHNS, CDR2 SASEGT. The V and J ends lost 6 bases and 5 bases respectively, with 5 bases between them. The CDR3 is 10 residues long. CDR3 amino acids: CASRGNEQYF. DNA of the CDR3: TGTGCCAGCAGGGGGAACGAGCAGTACTTC.

This clonotype was found many times. The junction differs from germline at one of its ends, possibly a read error. The J gene is TRBJ2-3, the V gene TRBV5-1; weak D call: TRBD2 (6 bases). The CDR3 runs to 12 residues. The germline CDR1 and CDR2 sequences are SGHRS and YFSETQ. CDR3 sequence reads: CASSLSGDTQYF. CDR3 bases: TGTGCCAGCAGCCTCAGCGGGGATACGCAGTATTTT. Supplemented by reference TRBV5-1 and TRBJ2-3, the full variable domain reads KAGVTQTPRYLIKTRGQQVTLSCSPISGHRSVSWYQQTPGQGLQFLFEYFSETQRNKGNFPGRFSGRQFSNSRSEMNVSTLELGDSALYLCASSLSGDTQYFGPGTRLTVL.

This clonotype was detected a few times. The rearrangement uses TRBV5-5 and TRBJ1-1; 7 positions agree with TRBD1. Germline lookup yields CDR1 SGHKS and CDR2 YYEKEE (reference sequence). Trimming took 4 bases from V and 0 from J; bases not matched to a gene: 9. The CDR3 consists of 16 residues. CDR3 region: CASSRGDSFMNTEAFF. The CDR3 DNA reads as TGTGCCAGCAGCAGAGGGGACAGCTTCATGAACACTGAAGCTTTCTTT.

The sample holds many counts of this clonotype. The J gene is TRBJ1-1, the V gene TRBV12-3 or TRBV12-4, with 10 positions matching TRBD1. The CDR3 consists of 14 residues. Trimming removed 5 bases from V and 9 bases from J; junction bases left unmatched: 9. CDR3 loop: CASSPTGGNVKAFF. In DNA form, the CDR3 reads TGTGCCAGCAGTCCGACAGGGGGCAACGTAAAAGCTTTCTTT.

This clonotype occurred many times. V is TRBV4-3 and J is TRBJ2-3; D not certain. The ends were cut back, 0 bases at V and 2 bases at J, with 6 bases in the middle. The CDR3 sequence is 14 residues long. Germline-derived CDR1 and CDR2 are LGHNA and YSLEER. The CDR3 region has the DNA TGCGCCAGCAGCCAAGATGATTCCACAGATACGCAGTATTTT. Protein sequence: CASSQDDSTDTQYF.

The chain is built from TRBV28 and TRBJ2-1; 7 positions agree with TRBD2. There are 17 residues in the CDR3. V shed 4 bases and J 0 bases; nucleotides not matched to a gene: 9. Germline assignment: CDR1 MDHEN and CDR2 SYDVKM. In DNA, the CDR3 is TGTGCCAGCAGTTCGACGCTTCTAGCGGTCTCCTACAATGAGCAGTTCTTC. Translation gives CASSSTLLAVSYNEQFF.

The rearrangement links TRBV15 to TRBJ2-3, with D uncertain. The CDR3 consists of 13 residues. Trimming pared 3 bases from V and 12 bases from J, leaving 16 bases between. Germline values: CDR1 LNHNV, CDR2 YYDKDF (reference sequence). CDR3 nucleotides: TGTGCCACCAGCAGCTTATTCCAGGCCCCACAGTATTTT. Its protein product is CATSSLFQAPQYF.

In this sample, this clonotype turned up a few times. The V gene is TRBV4-1, the J gene TRBJ2-2, with unresolved D. The CDR3 has 14 amino acids. Germline values: CDR1 MGHRA, CDR2 YSYEKL. Trimming removed 2 bases at V and 4 bases at J, with 8 bases between. In DNA form, the CDR3 reads TGCGCCAGCAGCCAAACTCAGTTCACCGGGGAGCTGTTTTTT. It yields the protein CASSQTQFTGELFF.

The CDR3 loop is CASARPGRPAGYTF. The DNA of the CDR3 is TGTGCCAGCGCACGACCAGGCCGCCCAGCAGGCTACACCTTC. The genes are TRBV7-2 and TRBJ1-2; D not resolved. V was trimmed by 8 bases and J by 8 bases, leaving 21 bases between them. In germline, CDR1 is SGHTA, CDR2 FQGNSA. CDR3 length: 14 amino acids. Full variable domain (missing parts from reference TRBV7-2 and TRBJ1-2): GAGVSQSPSNKVTEKGKDVELRCDPISGHTALYWYRQSLGQGLEFLIYFQGNSAPDKSGLPSDRFSAERTGGSVSTLTIQRTQQEDSAVYLCASARPGRPAGYTFGSGTRLTVV.

This rearrangement joins TRBV4-1 to TRBJ2-1, with 8 positions matching TRBD1. The CDR3 is 15 amino acids. CDR1 and CDR2 (germline): MGHRA, YSYEKL. J gave up 0 bases and V 6 bases, and 4 bases lay outside the gene matches. The CDR3 protein is CASRRTGSSYNEQFF. Here the CDR3 DNA reads TGCGCCAGCAGGCGGACAGGGAGCTCCTACAATGAGCAGTTCTTC.

This clonotype has only a few counts. CDR3 amino acids: CASSSRPGAETQYF. As DNA, the CDR3 is TGTGCCAGCAGCTCCCGGCCAGGGGCAGAGACCCAGTACTTC. The V gene is TRBV7-9, the J gene TRBJ2-5, with D tentatively TRBD1 (6 bases). V lost 4 bases and J 4 bases, leaving 13 bases between the germline ends. The CDR3 totals 14 residues. Germline V lookup: CDR1 SEHNR, CDR2 FQNEAQ (reference sequence).

This clonotype appeared a few times. This chain uses TRBV12-3 or TRBV12-4 with TRBJ2-3; TRBD2 matches 8 bases. The CDR3 runs 17 residues. With V trimmed by 0 bases and J by 3 bases, 8 bases remained unmatched. CDR3 sequence: CASSLAPGLVTTDTQYF. The CDR3, as DNA: TGTGCCAGCAGTTTAGCTCCGGGACTAGTCACAACAGATACGCAGTATTTT.

This clonotype came up a few times. The genes are TRBV7-9 and TRBJ2-3, with TRBD2 identical over 7 bases. This CDR3 comprises 12 residues. V was pared by 4 bases and J by 10 bases, with 5 bases of the junction left unmatched. Germline V gene sequence: CDR1 SEHNR, CDR2 FQNEAQ (reference sequence). The CDR3 region is CASSSDRGAQYF. The DNA for the CDR3 is TGTGCCAGCAGCTCAGATCGGGGGGCGCAGTATTTT.

The chain employs TRBV9 and TRBJ2-7, with D possibly TRBD2 on 6 matching bases. Trimming left V 0 bases short and J 7 bases short, with 8 bases between. CDR3 length equals 12 residues. Germline V CDR1 and CDR2: SGDLS, YYNGEE. CDR3 in DNA: TGTGCCAGCAGCGTAGGTGCGGGGGAGCAGTACTTC. As protein: CASSVGAGEQYF.

The rearrangement uses TRBV12-3 or TRBV12-4 and TRBJ2-7, with TRBD2 matching over 13 bases. Trimming cost V 3 bases and J 5 bases; bases outside gene matches: 7. The CDR3 sequence is 16 residues long. The CDR3 sequence: CASSFRTSGSYNEQYF. Written as DNA, the CDR3 is TGTGCCAGCAGTTTTCGGACTAGCGGGAGTTATAACGAGCAGTACTTC.

The V and J genes are TRBV11-2 and TRBJ2-3, with 8 bases that match TRBD2. Losses at the gene ends were 1 base for V and 8 bases for J; bases not matched to a gene: 17. The germline gives CDR1 SGHAT, CDR2 FQNNGV. This CDR3 comprises 18 residues. CDR3 sequence: CASSLVGQRLARTGTQYF. The CDR3 DNA sequence: TGTGCCAGCAGCTTAGTTGGGCAGAGACTAGCGAGAACCGGTACGCAGTATTTT.